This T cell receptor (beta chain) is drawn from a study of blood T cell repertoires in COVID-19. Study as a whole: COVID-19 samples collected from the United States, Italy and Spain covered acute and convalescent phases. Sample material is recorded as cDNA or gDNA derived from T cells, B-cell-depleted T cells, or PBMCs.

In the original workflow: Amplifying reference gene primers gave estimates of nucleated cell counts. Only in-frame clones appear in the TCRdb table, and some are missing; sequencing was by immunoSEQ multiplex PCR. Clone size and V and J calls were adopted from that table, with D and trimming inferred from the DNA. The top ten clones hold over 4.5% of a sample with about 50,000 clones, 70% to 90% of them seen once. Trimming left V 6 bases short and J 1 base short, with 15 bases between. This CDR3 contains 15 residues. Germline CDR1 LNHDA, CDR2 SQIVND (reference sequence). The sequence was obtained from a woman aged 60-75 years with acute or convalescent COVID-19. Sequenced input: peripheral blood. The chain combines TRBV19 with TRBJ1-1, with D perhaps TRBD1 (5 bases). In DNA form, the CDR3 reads TGTGCCAGTAGCCTGGCAGGGTGGGGGAACACTGAAGCTTTCTTT. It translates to CASSLAGWGNTEAFF.